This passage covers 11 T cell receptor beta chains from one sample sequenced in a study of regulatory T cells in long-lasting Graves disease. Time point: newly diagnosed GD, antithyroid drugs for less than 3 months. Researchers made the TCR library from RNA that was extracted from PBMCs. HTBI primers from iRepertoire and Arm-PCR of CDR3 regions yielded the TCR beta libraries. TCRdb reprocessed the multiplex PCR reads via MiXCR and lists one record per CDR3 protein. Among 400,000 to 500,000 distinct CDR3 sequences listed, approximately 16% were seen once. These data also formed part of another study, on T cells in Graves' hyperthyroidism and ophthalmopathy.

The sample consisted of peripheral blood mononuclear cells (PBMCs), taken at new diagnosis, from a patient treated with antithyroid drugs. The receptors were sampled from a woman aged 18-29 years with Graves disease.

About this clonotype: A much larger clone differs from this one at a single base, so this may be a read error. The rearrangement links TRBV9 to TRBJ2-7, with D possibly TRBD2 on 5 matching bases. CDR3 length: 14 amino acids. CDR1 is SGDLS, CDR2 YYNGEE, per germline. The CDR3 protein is CASSLGLGSYGQYF. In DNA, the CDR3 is TGTGCCAGCAGCCTAGGACTGGGCTCCTACGGGCAGTACTTC.

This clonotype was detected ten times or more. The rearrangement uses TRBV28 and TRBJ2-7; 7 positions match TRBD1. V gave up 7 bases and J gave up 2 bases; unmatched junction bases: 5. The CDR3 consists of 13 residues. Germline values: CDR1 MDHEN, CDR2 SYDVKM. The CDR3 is CASTRDSPYEQYF. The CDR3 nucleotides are TGTGCCAGCACCCGGGACAGTCCCTACGAGCAGTACTTC.

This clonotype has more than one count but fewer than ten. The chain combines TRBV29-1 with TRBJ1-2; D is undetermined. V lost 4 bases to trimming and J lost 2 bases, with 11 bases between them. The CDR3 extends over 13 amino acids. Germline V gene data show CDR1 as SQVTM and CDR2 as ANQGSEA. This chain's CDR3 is CSVVRPPNYGYTF. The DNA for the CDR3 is TGCAGCGTTGTAAGACCGCCGAACTATGGCTACACCTTC. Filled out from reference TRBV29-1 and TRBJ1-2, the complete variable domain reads SAVISQKPSRDICQRGTSLTIQCQVDSQVTMMFWYRQQPGQSLTLIATANQGSEATYESGFVIDKFPISRPNLTFSTLTVSNMSPEDSSIYLCSVVRPPNYGYTFGSGTRLTVV.

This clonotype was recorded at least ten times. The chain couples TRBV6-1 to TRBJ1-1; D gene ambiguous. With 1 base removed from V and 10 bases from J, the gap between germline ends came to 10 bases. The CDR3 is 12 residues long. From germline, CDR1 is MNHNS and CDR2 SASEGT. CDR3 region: CASSEGVGRAFF. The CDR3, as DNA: TGTGCCAGCAGTGAAGGAGTTGGGCGAGCTTTCTTT.

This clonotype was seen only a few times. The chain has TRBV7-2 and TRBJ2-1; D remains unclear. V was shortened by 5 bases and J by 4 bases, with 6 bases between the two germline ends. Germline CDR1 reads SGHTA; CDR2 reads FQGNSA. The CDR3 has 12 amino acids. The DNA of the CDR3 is TGTGCCAGCAGCGCCCCTTACAATGAGCAGTTCTTC. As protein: CASSAPYNEQFF.

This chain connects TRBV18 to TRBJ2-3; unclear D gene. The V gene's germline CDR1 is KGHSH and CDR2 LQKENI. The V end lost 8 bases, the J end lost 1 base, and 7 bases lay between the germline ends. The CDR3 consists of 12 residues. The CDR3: CASQSRTDTQYF. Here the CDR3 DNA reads TGTGCCAGCCAATCCCGCACAGATACGCAGTATTTT.

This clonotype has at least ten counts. CDR3 bases: TGTGCCATCAGTGAGTCCAGTTATTCACCCCTCCACTTT. It yields the protein CAISESSYSPLHF. The rearrangement links TRBV10-3 to TRBJ1-6; no reliable D call. The V end lost 0 bases, the J end lost 8 bases, and 5 bases lay between the germline ends. There are 13 residues in the CDR3. The V gene's germline CDR1 is ENHRY and CDR2 SYGVKD.

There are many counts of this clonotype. The CDR3 loop reads CASSLWRGGSTDTQYF. For the CDR3, the DNA is TGTGCCAGCAGCCTCTGGAGGGGCGGGTCCACAGATACGCAGTATTTT. The chain couples TRBV7-2 to TRBJ2-3; tentative D call: TRBD2 (6 bases). From germline, CDR1 is SGHTA and CDR2 FQGNSA. This CDR3 is built from 16 residues. Trimming removed 5 bases at V and 2 bases at J, with 17 bases between.

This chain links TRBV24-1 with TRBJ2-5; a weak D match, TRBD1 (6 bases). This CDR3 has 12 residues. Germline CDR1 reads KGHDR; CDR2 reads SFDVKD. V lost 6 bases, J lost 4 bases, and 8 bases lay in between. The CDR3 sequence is CATSQGRETQYF. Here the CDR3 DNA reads TGTGCCACCAGTCAGGGGCGAGAGACCCAGTACTTC.

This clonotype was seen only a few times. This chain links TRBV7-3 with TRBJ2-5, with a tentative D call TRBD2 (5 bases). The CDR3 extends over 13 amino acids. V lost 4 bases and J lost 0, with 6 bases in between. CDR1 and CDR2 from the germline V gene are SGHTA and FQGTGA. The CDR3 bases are TGTGCCAGCAGCTCGGACTACCAAGAGACCCAGTACTTC. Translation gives CASSSDYQETQYF.

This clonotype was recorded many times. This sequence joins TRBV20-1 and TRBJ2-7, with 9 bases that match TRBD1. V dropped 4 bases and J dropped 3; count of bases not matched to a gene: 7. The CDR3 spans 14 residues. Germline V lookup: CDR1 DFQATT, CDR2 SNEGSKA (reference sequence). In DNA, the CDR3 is TGCAGTGCTACCGGGACAGGGTATAGCTACGAGCAGTACTTC. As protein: CSATGTGYSYEQYF.